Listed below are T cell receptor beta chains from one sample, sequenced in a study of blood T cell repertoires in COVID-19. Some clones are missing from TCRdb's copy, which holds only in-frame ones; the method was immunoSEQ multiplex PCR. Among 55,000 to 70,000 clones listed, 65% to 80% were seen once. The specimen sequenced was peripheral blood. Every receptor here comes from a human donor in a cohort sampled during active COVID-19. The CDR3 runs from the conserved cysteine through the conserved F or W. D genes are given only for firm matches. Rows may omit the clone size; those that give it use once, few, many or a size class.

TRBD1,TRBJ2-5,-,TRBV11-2,TGTGCCAGCAGCTTAGAGTCGGGACAGGGAGAGACCCAGTACTTC,CASSLESGQGETQYF
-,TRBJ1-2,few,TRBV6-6,TGTGCCAGCATATCTGGGGGGAACTATGGCTACACCTTC,CASISGGNYGYTF
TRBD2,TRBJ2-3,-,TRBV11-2,TGTGCCACGTCCGGGACCCGCGGGAGGGATACGCAGTATTTT,CATSGTRGRDTQYF
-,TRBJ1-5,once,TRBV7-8,TGTGCCAGCAGCTTAGCGGTCGGGCGGGATCAGCCCCAGCATTTT,CASSLAVGRDQPQHF
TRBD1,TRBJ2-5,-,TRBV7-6,TGTGCCAGCAGCTTAGGGACGGCGACAGGGGGCAGGGAGACCCAGTACTTC,CASSLGTATGGRETQYF
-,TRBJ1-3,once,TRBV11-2,TGTGCCAGCAGCTTGGGGGGGCTGGGAAACACCATATATTTT,CASSLGGLGNTIYF
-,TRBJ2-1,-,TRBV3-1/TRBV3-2,TGTGCCAGCAGCCAAGATAGCGCCAGCCGGGGGCAGTTCTTC,CASSQDSASRGQFF
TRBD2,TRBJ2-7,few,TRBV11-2,TGTGCCAGCAGTTTCGGGGGGGAAGGGTTCTACGAGCAGTACTTC,CASSFGGEGFYEQYF
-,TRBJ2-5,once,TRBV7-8,TGTGCCAGCAGCTTAGTAGGCGGGTACCAAGAGACCCAGTACTTC,CASSLVGGYQETQYF
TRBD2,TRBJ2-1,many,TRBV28,TGTGCCAGCAGTTCCCCGGGACTAGCGGGAGATAGGGATGAGCAGTTCTTC,CASSSPGLAGDRDEQFF
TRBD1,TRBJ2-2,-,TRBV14,TGTGCCAGCAGACTAACAGGGGGCGGAACCGGGGAGCTGTTTTTT,CASRLTGGGTGELFF
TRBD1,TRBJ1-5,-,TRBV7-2,TGTGCCAGCAGCTTCATTCCGGGACAGGGGGGACAGCCCCAGCATTTT,CASSFIPGQGGQPQHF
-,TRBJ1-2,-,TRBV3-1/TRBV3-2,TGTGCCAGCAGCGAGAGGGCAGGCCATGGCTACACCTTC,CASSERAGHGYTF
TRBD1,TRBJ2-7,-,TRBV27,TGTGCCAGCAGTTCGTCCGGACAGGGACACTACGAGCAGTACTTC,CASSSSGQGHYEQYF
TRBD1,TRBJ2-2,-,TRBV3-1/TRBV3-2,TGTGCCAGCAGCCCCCGGACAGGGGCCGGGGAGCTGTTTTTT,CASSPRTGAGELFF
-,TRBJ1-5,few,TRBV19,TGTGCCAGCAGCATGAGGCCCGGGGGCAATCAGCCCCAGCATTTT,CASSMRPGGNQPQHF
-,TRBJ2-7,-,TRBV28,TGTGCCAGCAGCAGACAGAGCTCCTACGAGCAGTACTTC,CASSRQSSYEQYF
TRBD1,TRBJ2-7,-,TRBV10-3,TGTGCCATCAGTGAGGGGCGACCGGGACAGGGACTTTACGAGCAGTACTTC,CAISEGRPGQGLYEQYF
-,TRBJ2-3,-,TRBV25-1,TGTGCCAGCAGTGACCCTCGCGAGGCTAGTCTAGGTACGCAGTATTTT,CASSDPREASLGTQYF
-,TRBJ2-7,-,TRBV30,TGTGCCTGGAGTGGAGGGTCTGGGCCCTACGAGCAGTACTTC,CAWSGGSGPYEQYF
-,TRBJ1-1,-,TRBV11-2,TGTGCCAGCAGCCTACAGGGTGAGTTGAACACTGAAGCTTTCTTT,CASSLQGELNTEAFF
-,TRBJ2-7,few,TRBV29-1,TGCAGCGTCCAAGCTGTACAGGGACCCTCCTACGAGCAGTACTTC,CSVQAVQGPSYEQYF
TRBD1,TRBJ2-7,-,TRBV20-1,TGCTCTGGACAGGGTCAAGACGAGCAGTACTTC,CSGQGQDEQYF
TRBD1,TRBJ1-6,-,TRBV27,TGTGCCAGCAGTACGACAGGGGTCTATAATTCACCCCTCCACTTT,CASSTTGVYNSPLHF